These T cell receptor beta chains were read from a single sample in a study of Ad26.COV2.S vaccination and SARS-CoV-2 variants. The repertoire was sequenced with immunoSEQ multiplex PCR; TCRdb's copy has only in-frame clones and lacks some. The profile covers about 480,000 clones, with around 88% appearing a single time and around 13% taken by the ten largest. This material consisted of peripheral blood, taken in a trial of Ad26.COV2.S vaccine versus placebo. The receptors come from a person aged 18 to 65 who received the Ad26.COV2.S COVID-19 vaccine or a placebo. Each CDR3 is given with its conserved first and last residue. A D gene is named only where the DNA matches it firmly. The size field is filled for only some rows; it gives once, few, many or a size class.

v_call: TRBV15
d_call: TRBD1
j_call: TRBJ2-7
clone_size: .
cdr3_nt: TGTGCCACCAGCAGAGACCCAGGGGGCGAGTACGAGCAGTACTTC
cdr3_aa: CATSRDPGGEYEQYF

v_call: TRBV5-1
d_call: TRBD1
j_call: TRBJ1-3
clone_size: .
cdr3_nt: TGCGCCAGCAGCGGAGGCCGGGACAGACTCTCTGGAAACACCATATATTTT
cdr3_aa: CASSGGRDRLSGNTIYF

v_call: TRBV7-8
d_call: .
j_call: TRBJ1-2
clone_size: .
cdr3_nt: TGTGCCAGCAGCTTAGTCCGAGTCGGCGGTGGCTACACCTTC
cdr3_aa: CASSLVRVGGGYTF

v_call: TRBV7-3
d_call: TRBD2
j_call: TRBJ2-3
clone_size: .
cdr3_nt: TGTGCCAGCAGCTTAGCAGGGAGGGCCTTTGATACGCAGTATTTT
cdr3_aa: CASSLAGRAFDTQYF

v_call: TRBV9
d_call: .
j_call: TRBJ1-5
clone_size: .
cdr3_nt: TGTGCCAGCAGCGTAGGATGGGGGTTCCGTCAGCCCCAGCATTTT
cdr3_aa: CASSVGWGFRQPQHF

v_call: TRBV2
d_call: TRBD2
j_call: TRBJ2-7
clone_size: .
cdr3_nt: TGTGCCAGCAGTGAAGGTGGCCTAGCGGGAGTCGAAGAGCAGTACTTC
cdr3_aa: CASSEGGLAGVEEQYF

v_call: TRBV4-1
d_call: .
j_call: TRBJ1-3
clone_size: .
cdr3_nt: TGCGCCAGCAGCCCCGTCTCTGGAAACACCATATATTTT
cdr3_aa: CASSPVSGNTIYF

v_call: TRBV6-5
d_call: TRBD1
j_call: TRBJ1-1
clone_size: .
cdr3_nt: TGTGCCAGCAGGCGCCCGGGACAGCTGAACACTGAAGCTTTCTTT
cdr3_aa: CASRRPGQLNTEAFF

v_call: TRBV27
d_call: .
j_call: TRBJ1-4
clone_size: once
cdr3_nt: TGTGCCAGCAGTTCCTCCCAGGGAAAACTGTTTTTT
cdr3_aa: CASSSSQGKLFF

v_call: TRBV2
d_call: .
j_call: TRBJ2-7
clone_size: .
cdr3_nt: TGTGCCAGCCTCGGACCTGGGGGGGAGCAGTACTTC
cdr3_aa: CASLGPGGEQYF

v_call: TRBV28
d_call: .
j_call: TRBJ1-5
clone_size: .
cdr3_nt: TGTGCCAGCAGTGTAACAAATAGCAATCAGCCCCAGCATTTT
cdr3_aa: CASSVTNSNQPQHF

v_call: TRBV19
d_call: .
j_call: TRBJ2-7
clone_size: .
cdr3_nt: TGTGCCAGTAGTATTCGACACGCCACCTACGAGCAGTACTTC
cdr3_aa: CASSIRHATYEQYF

v_call: TRBV4-2
d_call: .
j_call: TRBJ2-3
clone_size: .
cdr3_nt: TGTGCCAGCAGCCCCGGGGGAATGATACAGGATACGCAGTATTTT
cdr3_aa: CASSPGGMIQDTQYF

v_call: TRBV28
d_call: .
j_call: TRBJ2-7
clone_size: .
cdr3_nt: TGTGCCAGCAGGACCAACAGGGTGGGCTACGAGCAGTACTTC
cdr3_aa: CASRTNRVGYEQYF

v_call: TRBV27
d_call: .
j_call: TRBJ2-7
clone_size: few
cdr3_nt: TGTGCCAGCGCATCGGGGATTAGGGGTTCGTACGAGCAGTACTTC
cdr3_aa: CASASGIRGSYEQYF

v_call: TRBV9
d_call: TRBD2
j_call: TRBJ2-3
clone_size: .
cdr3_nt: TGTGCCAGCAGCGTAGGAGTAGCGGGGCGCACAGATACGCAGTATTTT
cdr3_aa: CASSVGVAGRTDTQYF

v_call: TRBV5-1
d_call: .
j_call: TRBJ2-2
clone_size: few
cdr3_nt: TGCGCCAGCAGCTTGTCCAGGGGGGCCGCGAACACCGGGGAGCTGTTTTTT
cdr3_aa: CASSLSRGAANTGELFF

v_call: TRBV7-6
d_call: TRBD2
j_call: TRBJ2-2
clone_size: .
cdr3_nt: TGTGCCAGCAGCTCCTATACTCGGGAGGGCCTGAGCACCGGGGAGCTGTTTTTT
cdr3_aa: CASSSYTREGLSTGELFF

v_call: TRBV30
d_call: .
j_call: TRBJ1-2
clone_size: .
cdr3_nt: TGTGCCTGGATTTCCATGGGGCGCAGGGGCTACACCTTC
cdr3_aa: CAWISMGRRGYTF

v_call: TRBV24-1
d_call: .
j_call: TRBJ2-1
clone_size: .
cdr3_nt: TGTGCCACCAGTGATTCGGGACGGACCAATGAGCAGTTCTTC
cdr3_aa: CATSDSGRTNEQFF

v_call: TRBV14
d_call: .
j_call: TRBJ2-7
clone_size: few
cdr3_nt: TGTGCCAGCAGCCAAGGGGGGACATTCGCCGCCAACGTGGGCTACGAGCAGTACTTC
cdr3_aa: CASSQGGTFAANVGYEQYF

v_call: TRBV19
d_call: TRBD2
j_call: TRBJ2-5
clone_size: .
cdr3_nt: TGTGCCAGTAGTAGCGGGAGGGCCGGGTTGACGGAGACCCAGTACTTC
cdr3_aa: CASSSGRAGLTETQYF

v_call: TRBV27
d_call: .
j_call: TRBJ2-1
clone_size: few
cdr3_nt: TGTGCCAGCAGTTCCCGTGGGGGGTTCCGCAATGAGCAGTTCTTC
cdr3_aa: CASSSRGGFRNEQFF

v_call: TRBV28
d_call: .
j_call: TRBJ1-1
clone_size: .
cdr3_nt: TGTGCCAGCACGTGGGTCGGGGTGAACACTGAAGCTTTCTTT
cdr3_aa: CASTWVGVNTEAFF

v_call: TRBV6-1
d_call: .
j_call: TRBJ1-2
clone_size: .
cdr3_nt: TGTGCCAGCAGTGAAGTTCGCCGAGGGTTAGATGGCTACACCTTC
cdr3_aa: CASSEVRRGLDGYTF

v_call: TRBV7-9
d_call: .
j_call: TRBJ1-6
clone_size: .
cdr3_nt: TGTGCCAGCAGACTCGCCGGTCTCTCTTCACCCCTCCACTTT
cdr3_aa: CASRLAGLSSPLHF

v_call: TRBV4-2
d_call: .
j_call: TRBJ1-2
clone_size: .
cdr3_nt: TGTGCCAGCAGCCAAGCCTTGGAAACAGCAGGCTACACCTTC
cdr3_aa: CASSQALETAGYTF

v_call: TRBV10-3
d_call: .
j_call: TRBJ1-5
clone_size: .
cdr3_nt: TGTGCCATCAGCTCCAGTGGCGGGGATAGAAATCAGCCCCAGCATTTT
cdr3_aa: CAISSSGGDRNQPQHF

v_call: TRBV2
d_call: .
j_call: TRBJ1-1
clone_size: .
cdr3_nt: TGTGCCAGCAGCCAAACCCCACTTACTTCCACTGAAGCTTTCTTT
cdr3_aa: CASSQTPLTSTEAFF

v_call: TRBV13
d_call: .
j_call: TRBJ2-1
clone_size: .
cdr3_nt: TGTGCCAGCAGCTTGGTAGCAAGTTACCCCTACAATGAGCAGTTCTTC
cdr3_aa: CASSLVASYPYNEQFF

v_call: TRBV10-3
d_call: TRBD1
j_call: TRBJ1-2
clone_size: .
cdr3_nt: TGTGCCATCAGAAGTCTCGGGACAGGCACTAACTATGGCTACACCTTC
cdr3_aa: CAIRSLGTGTNYGYTF

v_call: TRBV27
d_call: .
j_call: TRBJ2-5
clone_size: .
cdr3_nt: TGTGCCAGCAGTTTACGAGGGACCCGTGGGACCCAGTACTTC
cdr3_aa: CASSLRGTRGTQYF

v_call: TRBV7-2
d_call: .
j_call: TRBJ2-1
clone_size: .
cdr3_nt: TGTGCCAGCAGCTTACCAGGGAGCGGATACAATGAGCAGTTCTTC
cdr3_aa: CASSLPGSGYNEQFF

v_call: TRBV7-6
d_call: .
j_call: TRBJ1-5
clone_size: .
cdr3_nt: TGTGCCAGCAGCTTATCTAGGGGTAGCAATCAGCCCCAGCATTTT
cdr3_aa: CASSLSRGSNQPQHF

v_call: TRBV12-1
d_call: .
j_call: TRBJ1-5
clone_size: .
cdr3_nt: TGTGCCAGCAGCCCCCGATTTTGGGCCTCGCCTAATCAGCCCCAGCATTTT
cdr3_aa: CASSPRFWASPNQPQHF